These 17 T cell receptor beta chains came from one sample sequenced in a study of blood T cell repertoires in COVID-19. The repertoire was sequenced with immunoSEQ multiplex PCR; TCRdb's copy has only in-frame clones and lacks some. This table holds some 200,000 clones, around nine tenths found once. Material: peripheral blood. These receptors all stem from an older woman with COVID-19, enrolled during active disease.

For this clone: An end of the junction does not agree with germline; a read error may underlie this. The V call is TRBV7-2, the J call TRBJ1-4; tentatively, D is TRBD1 (5 bases). Germline V CDR1 and CDR2: SGHTA, FQGNSA. The length of the CDR3 is 12 residues. In DNA form, the CDR3 reads TGTGCCAGCAGCTTACCGGGGGGAGTCCCCGATTTT. Its translation: CASSLPGGVPDF.

This clone has a handful of counts. The gene calls are TRBV2 and TRBJ2-1, with D perhaps TRBD1 (6 bases). The CDR3 has 14 residues. The germline V and J ends were trimmed by 6 bases and 6 bases, with 15 bases remaining between them. Germline V gene sequence: CDR1 SNHLY, CDR2 FYNNEI. DNA for the CDR3: TGTGCCAGCAGCCTTCTGACAGGCCCCAATGAGCAGTTCTTC. Encoded protein: CASSLLTGPNEQFF.

The chain's CDR3 is CSVDRGILTYEQYF. In DNA form, the CDR3 reads TGCAGCGTTGACCGCGGGATCTTAACCTACGAGCAGTACTTC. This chain joins TRBV29-1 and TRBJ2-7; a possible D gene is TRBD2 (6 bases). Trimming took 3 bases from V and 2 from J, leaving 14 bases between them. The CDR3 has 14 residues. CDR1 is SQVTM, CDR2 ANQGSEA, per germline.

The chain recombines TRBV5-1 with TRBJ2-1; 11 positions agree with TRBD2. The CDR3 spans 16 residues. Looked up from germline, CDR1 is SGHRS and CDR2 is YFSETQ. V lost 3 bases to trimming and J lost 3 bases; unmatched junction nucleotides: 5. The CDR3 sequence: CASSSLTSGVYNEQFF. The CDR3 DNA follows: TGCGCCAGCAGCTCGCTGACTAGCGGGGTCTACAATGAGCAGTTCTTC. The full variable domain, in which reference TRBV5-1 and TRBJ2-1 provide the parts outside the CDR3, is KAGVTQTPRYLIKTRGQQVTLSCSPISGHRSVSWYQQTPGQGLQFLFEYFSETQRNKGNFPGRFSGRQFSNSRSEMNVSTLELGDSALYLCASSSLTSGVYNEQFFGPGTRLTVL.

V and J are TRBV11-2 and TRBJ2-1; TRBD1 agrees at 8 bases. This CDR3 has 14 amino acids. Germline values: CDR1 SGHAT, CDR2 FQNNGV. Losses at the gene ends were 5 bases for V and 1 base for J; bases not matched to a gene: 1. CDR3 in amino acids: CASSRDRSYNEQFF. Here the CDR3 DNA reads TGTGCCAGCAGCCGGGACAGGTCCTACAATGAGCAGTTCTTC.

V and J are TRBV28 and TRBJ1-2; 9 nucleotides agree with TRBD1. CDR1 and CDR2 (germline): MDHEN, SYDVKM. J was trimmed by 7 bases and V by 5 bases; bases with no gene match: 8. The CDR3 covers 14 residues. CDR3 protein: CASSRSGTGFGYTF. Written as DNA, the CDR3 is TGTGCCAGCAGTAGATCCGGGACAGGGTTTGGCTACACCTTC.

This CDR3 reads CASSFTGGYGYTF. CDR3 sequence (DNA): TGTGCCAGCAGTTTCACAGGGGGATATGGCTACACCTTC. V gene TRBV27 combines with J gene TRBJ1-2, with 8 bases aligning to TRBD1. V trimming: 3 bases; J trimming: 5 bases; junction bases outside the gene matches: 2. CDR3 size: 13 residues. CDR1 and CDR2 from the germline V gene are MNHEY and SMNVEV (reference sequence).

The chain carries TRBV6-6 and TRBJ2-1; 11 bases align to TRBD2. The V and J ends lost 2 bases and 1 base, in that order; junction bases with no gene match: 1. The germline V gene has CDR1 MNHNY and CDR2 SVGAGI (reference sequence). CDR3 length equals 16 residues. DNA of the CDR3: TGTGCCAGCAGTTACGGGACTAGCGGTTCCTACAATGAGCAGTTCTTC. It is translated as CASSYGTSGSYNEQFF.

The chain is built from TRBV2 and TRBJ1-5; 7 bases are a match to TRBD1. CDR1 is SNHLY and CDR2 is FYNNEI in the germline V gene. The CDR3 is 14 residues long. V lost 7 bases to trimming and J lost 7 bases; unmatched junction nucleotides: 10. CDR3 nucleotide sequence: TGTGCCAGCACCCCCACAGGGGATGGACAGCCCCAGCATTTT. Protein: CASTPTGDGQPQHF. Combining the CDR3 with reference TRBV2 and TRBJ1-5 gives the whole variable domain EPEVTQTPSHQVTQMGQEVILRCVPISNHLYFYWYRQILGQKVEFLVSFYNNEISEKSEIFDDQFSVERPDGSNFTLKIRSTKLEDSAMYFCASTPTGDGQPQHFGDGTRLSIL.

The V gene is TRBV9, the J gene TRBJ2-1; 10 nucleotides align to TRBD2. Per germline, CDR1 SGDLS and CDR2 YYNGEE. V shed 0 bases and J 7 bases; nucleotides not matched to a gene: 10. The CDR3 sequence is 17 residues long. The CDR3 loop is CASSVDAGVAGGNEQFF. CDR3 DNA sequence: TGTGCCAGCAGCGTAGACGCGGGTGTAGCGGGAGGTAATGAGCAGTTCTTC.

The chain links TRBV6-5 to TRBJ2-7; D may be TRBD1 (6 bases). The ends were cut back, 5 bases at V and 4 bases at J, with 15 bases in the middle. Germline V gene data show CDR1 as MNHEY and CDR2 as SVGAGI. This CDR3 has 14 residues. The CDR3 coding sequence is TGTGCCAGCAGTAACCGGGACAACTGGTACGAGCAGTACTTC. It is translated as CASSNRDNWYEQYF.

This clone was seen a single time. The rearrangement links TRBV6-5 to TRBJ1-1; tentatively, D is TRBD1 (6 bases). Per germline, CDR1 MNHEY and CDR2 SVGAGI. Trimming took off 5 bases at V and 3 bases at J, with 13 bases between the two ends. The CDR3 extends over 14 amino acids. The CDR3 here is CASSTGTPDTEAFF. The CDR3 DNA sequence: TGTGCCAGCAGTACCGGGACACCAGACACTGAAGCTTTCTTT.

V is TRBV19 and J is TRBJ2-3; a weak D match, TRBD2 (6 bases). V was trimmed by 3 bases and J by 4 bases, leaving 11 bases between them. This CDR3 comprises 14 residues. CDR1 is LNHDA and CDR2 is SQIVND in the germline V gene (reference sequence). CDR3 region: CASSIRGGADTQYF. CDR3 DNA: TGTGCCAGTAGTATCCGGGGAGGCGCAGATACGCAGTATTTT.

V and J are TRBV6-1 and TRBJ2-1; D ambiguous. Germline lookup yields CDR1 MNHNS and CDR2 SASEGT. This CDR3 is built from 14 residues. V lost 0 bases and J lost 5, with 8 bases in between. The CDR3 sequence is CASSEADNHNEQFF. The CDR3 DNA reads as TGTGCCAGCAGTGAAGCCGACAATCACAATGAGCAGTTCTTC.

V is TRBV7-9 and J is TRBJ2-1; D may be TRBD2 (6 bases). Trimming pared 2 bases from V and 7 bases from J, leaving 9 bases between. Germline V gene sequence: CDR1 SEHNR, CDR2 FQNEAQ (reference sequence). The CDR3 loop spans 13 amino acids. CDR3 bases: TGTGCCAGCAGCTTACTTGCGGGGAATGAGCAGTTCTTC. Its translation: CASSLLAGNEQFF. The full variable domain, rest sourced from reference TRBV7-9 and TRBJ2-1, is DTGVSQNPRHKITKRGQNVTFRCDPISEHNRLYWYRQTLGQGPEFLTYFQNEAQLEKSRLLSDRFSAERPKGSFSTLEIQRTEQGDSAMYLCASSLLAGNEQFFGPGTRLTVL.

V and J are TRBV27 and TRBJ2-1, with D tentatively TRBD2 (5 bases). Germline V gene lookup returns CDR1 MNHEY and CDR2 SMNVEV (reference sequence). The V gene lost 1 base and the J gene lost 7 bases, with 17 bases spanning the gap. The CDR3 has 16 residues. DNA for the CDR3: TGTGCCAGCAGTTTATATGGTAGCCGGACGGGGAATGAGCAGTTCTTC. Residues: CASSLYGSRTGNEQFF.

The genes are TRBV14 and TRBJ2-1; TRBD1 is a possible D gene (6 bases). Trimming left V 4 bases short and J 8 bases short, with 12 bases between. The length of the CDR3 is 13 residues. From germline, CDR1 is SGHDN and CDR2 FVKESK. CDR3 loop: CASSRPGHYEQFF. CDR3 nucleotide sequence: TGTGCCAGCAGCCGACCGGGACACTATGAGCAGTTCTTC.